This TCR beta chain was captured in a study of Ad26.COV2.S vaccination and SARS-CoV-2 variants. The overall study: The donor participated in the COV1001 trial, in its Ad26.COV2.S arm. Study results and caveats: With respect to non-spike TCR breadth, vaccine and placebo recipients were similar. Those who received the vaccine showed greater spike-specific TCR breadth than those given placebo.

Treatment reported: roughly 19 received Ad26.COV2.S at low or high dose, single or two shots; a few received placebo; per-sample allocation not given. The samples date from day 63 after the first vaccine or placebo injection. With respect to this clone: Its antigen is not known.

TCRdb's copy holds only in-frame clones and misses some; the assay was immunoSEQ multiplex PCR. This sample has over 300,000 clones, with roughly four fifths found just once. V shed 5 bases and J 8 bases; nucleotides not matched to a gene: 9. This CDR3 spans 15 amino acids. CDR1 and CDR2 (germline): SGHTA, FQGNSA. This chain connects TRBV7-2 to TRBJ2-1, with 10 bases aligning to TRBD2. The sample here was peripheral blood, taken in a trial of Ad26.COV2.S vaccine versus placebo. This TCR was recovered from a person aged 18-60 years who received the Ad26.COV2.S COVID-19 vaccine or a placebo. The CDR3 loop is CASSGSGRRRDEQFF. For the CDR3, the DNA is TGTGCCAGCAGCGGTAGCGGGAGGCGGAGAGATGAGCAGTTCTTC.